The source of this TCR beta chain is a study of blood T cell repertoires in COVID-19. The CDR3 extends over 15 amino acids. The data were produced by immunoSEQ multiplex PCR, yet TCRdb's version contains in-frame clones alone and is incomplete. Of around 78,000 clones in the sample, about four fifths were seen once. The sample taken for sequencing was peripheral blood. The clonotype originates from a human donor in a cohort sampled during active COVID-19. The chain uses TRBV12-2 and TRBJ2-7; TRBD1 was called by the table and not checked on the DNA. TRBV12-2 is flagged as a pseudogene. The CDR3 protein is CASRLGAGGEYEQYF. The CDR3 DNA follows: TGTGCAAGTCGCTTAGGGGCAGGGGGCGAATACGAGCAGTACTTC.